The clone carrying this TCR beta chain was counted ten times or more. This sample is part of a study of blood T cells in healthy people across ages. The use of a sample-barcoded 5' primer and a J-beta primer mix characterized a second PCR of about 7 to 12 cycles. One entry per CDR3 protein results from TCRdb running MiXCR on the 5' RACE reads. The table shows roughly 1,100,000 distinct CDR3 sequences, with under 30% occurring only once. With 4 bases removed from V and 0 bases from J, the gap between germline ends came to 13 bases. The CDR3 is made up of 14 amino acids. CDR1 SQVTM and CDR2 ANQGSEA come from the germline V gene. These data were also filed under a second study, of T cells of mothers and their children. That work adds: Related and unrelated pairs show TCR recombination output that thymic selection shapes similarly.

The sequence derives from a girl aged 2-9 years in good health. The material sequenced was blood. The gene calls are TRBV29-1 and TRBJ2-7; TRBD1 might be the D (6 bases). The CDR3 coding sequence is TGCAGCGTTGGAACCGGGACATCCTCCTACGAGCAGTACTTC. Translating gives CSVGTGTSSYEQYF.